These T cell receptor beta chains were read from a single sample in a study of blood T cell repertoires in COVID-19. Sequenced by immunoSEQ multiplex PCR; TCRdb stores in-frame clones only, minus some. The sample includes around 60,000 clones, approximately 91% of them seen just once. Sequencing used peripheral blood. These receptors came from a man aged 45 to 65 with active COVID-19. CDR3s include the opening cysteine and the closing phenylalanine or tryptophan. D genes are given only for firm matches. Some rows have no size entry. The others give once, few or many, or a class for an expanded clone.

D gene	J gene	V gene	clone size	CDR3 DNA	CDR3 protein
TRBD2	TRBJ2-1	TRBV30	NA	TGTGCCTGGAGTAAACCCCCCGGACTAGCGGTCTCCTACAATGAGCAGTTCTTC	CAWSKPPGLAVSYNEQFF
TRBD2	TRBJ2-5	TRBV11-2	NA	TGTGCCAGCAGCGATAGCGGGGTGCGGGGGACCCAGTACTTC	CASSDSGVRGTQYF
NA	TRBJ1-1	TRBV6-5	once	TGTGCCAGCAGTTATAAGAGGGCAGTAATGAACACTGAAGCTTTCTTT	CASSYKRAVMNTEAFF
NA	TRBJ2-7	TRBV4-1	NA	TGCGCCAGCAGCCAATTAGATCTGGCATCGGGGGACGAGCAGTACTTC	CASSQLDLASGDEQYF
TRBD1	TRBJ2-2	TRBV27	NA	TGTGCCAGCAGTCCCGGGACAGAAGGCGGGGAGCTGTTTTTT	CASSPGTEGGELFF
NA	TRBJ2-1	TRBV2	NA	TGTGCCAGCAGTAGGGACACGAACAACAATGAGCAGTTCTTC	CASSRDTNNNEQFF
NA	TRBJ2-7	TRBV21-1	NA	TGTGCCAGCAGCAAAGCCACTAGCGAGGAATACGAGCAGTACTTC	CASSKATSEEYEQYF
NA	TRBJ2-7	TRBV7-8	NA	TGTGCCAGCGGCCCCAACAGGGTGTTGCGCTCCTACGAGCAGTACTTC	CASGPNRVLRSYEQYF
NA	TRBJ1-1	TRBV2	NA	TGTGCCAGCAGTGTTTCTCCAGGCACTGAAGCTTTCTTT	CASSVSPGTEAFF
NA	TRBJ1-1	TRBV3-1/TRBV3-2	NA	TGTGCCAGCAGCCTAAGGGGGGGTACTGAAGCTTTCTTT	CASSLRGGTEAFF
NA	TRBJ1-5	TRBV19	NA	TGTGCCAGTAGTGATCGAGGCACTCCTGCATCCAATCAGCCCCAGCATTTT	CASSDRGTPASNQPQHF
NA	TRBJ1-2	TRBV28	NA	TGTGCCAGCAGCCTACCTGGGGGGGGGCTGGGTGGCTACACCTTC	CASSLPGGGLGGYTF
TRBD1	TRBJ1-1	TRBV6-6	NA	TGTGCCAGCAGGACAGGGGACACTGAAGCTTTCTTT	CASRTGDTEAFF
NA	TRBJ2-7	TRBV18	NA	TGTGCCAGCTCACCACCCTCGGGGAAAGGCGAGCAGTACTTC	CASSPPSGKGEQYF
NA	TRBJ2-7	TRBV18	NA	TGTGCCAGCGACACTTCAGGGTTTTCCGAGCAGTACTTC	CASDTSGFSEQYF
NA	TRBJ1-4	TRBV21-1	NA	TGTGCCAGCAGCAAGTGGGGTTGGAGGCCACAGGGAAGTGAAAAACTGTTTTTT	CASSKWGWRPQGSEKLFF
NA	TRBJ1-2	TRBV5-1	NA	TGCGCCAGCAGCGCGGGACCCGAGGGCTATGGCTACACCTTC	CASSAGPEGYGYTF
TRBD2	TRBJ2-2	TRBV3-1/TRBV3-2	NA	TGTGCCACAAACGGGGGGGGTAACACCGGGGAGCTGTTTTTT	CATNGGGNTGELFF
TRBD2	TRBJ2-5	TRBV5-1	NA	TGCGCCAGCAGCTTGGATGCTAGCGGGGACCAAGAGACCCAGTACTTC	CASSLDASGDQETQYF
TRBD2	TRBJ2-7	TRBV27	few	TGTGCCAGCAGTTTTCGGGGGGACGAGCAGTACTTC	CASSFRGDEQYF
NA	TRBJ1-1	TRBV6-5	NA	TGTGCCAGCAGTTACCCCGGGGCTGAAGCTTTCTTT	CASSYPGAEAFF
NA	TRBJ1-2	TRBV3-1/TRBV3-2	once	TGTGCCAGCAGCCCCGCTGGGGGCGCGGGCTATGGCTACACCTTC	CASSPAGGAGYGYTF